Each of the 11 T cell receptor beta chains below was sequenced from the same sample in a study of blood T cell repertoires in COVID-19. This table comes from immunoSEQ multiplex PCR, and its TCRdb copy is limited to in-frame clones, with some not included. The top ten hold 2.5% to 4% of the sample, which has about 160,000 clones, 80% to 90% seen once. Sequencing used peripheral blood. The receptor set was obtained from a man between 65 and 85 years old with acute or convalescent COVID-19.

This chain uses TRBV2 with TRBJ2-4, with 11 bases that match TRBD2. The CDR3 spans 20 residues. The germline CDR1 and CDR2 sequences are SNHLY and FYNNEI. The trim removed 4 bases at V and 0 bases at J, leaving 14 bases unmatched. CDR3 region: CASSGPPGTSGVLAKNIQYF. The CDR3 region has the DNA TGTGCCAGCAGTGGACCCCCCGGGACTAGCGGAGTGCTAGCCAAAAACATTCAGTACTTC.

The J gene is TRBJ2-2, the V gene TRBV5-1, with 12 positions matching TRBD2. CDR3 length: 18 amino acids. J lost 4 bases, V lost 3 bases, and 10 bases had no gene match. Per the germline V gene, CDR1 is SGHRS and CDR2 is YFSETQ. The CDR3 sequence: CASSSGTLAGGITGELFF. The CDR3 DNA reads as TGCGCCAGCAGCTCGGGGACTCTAGCGGGAGGGATCACCGGGGAGCTGTTTTTT.

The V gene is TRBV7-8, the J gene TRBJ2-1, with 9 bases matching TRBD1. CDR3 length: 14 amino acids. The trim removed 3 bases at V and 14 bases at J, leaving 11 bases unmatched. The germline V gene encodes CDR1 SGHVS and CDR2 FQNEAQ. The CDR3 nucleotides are TGTGCCAGCAGCTTTGACCTCGGACAGGGGTACGAGTTCTTC. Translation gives CASSFDLGQGYEFF.

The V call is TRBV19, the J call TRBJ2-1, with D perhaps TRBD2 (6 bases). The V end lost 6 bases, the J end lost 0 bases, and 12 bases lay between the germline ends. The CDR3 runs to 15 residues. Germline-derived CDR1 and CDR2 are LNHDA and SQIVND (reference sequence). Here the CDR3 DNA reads TGTGCCAGTAGCCCAGGACTAAGCTCCTACAATGAGCAGTTCTTC. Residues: CASSPGLSSYNEQFF.

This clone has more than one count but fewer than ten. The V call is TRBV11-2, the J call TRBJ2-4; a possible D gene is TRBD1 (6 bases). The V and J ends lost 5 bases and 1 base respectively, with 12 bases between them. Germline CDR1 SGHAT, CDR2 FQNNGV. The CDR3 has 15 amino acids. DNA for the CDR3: TGTGCCAGCAGCCCACTAACAGGGGCCAAAAACATTCAGTACTTC. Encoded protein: CASSPLTGAKNIQYF.

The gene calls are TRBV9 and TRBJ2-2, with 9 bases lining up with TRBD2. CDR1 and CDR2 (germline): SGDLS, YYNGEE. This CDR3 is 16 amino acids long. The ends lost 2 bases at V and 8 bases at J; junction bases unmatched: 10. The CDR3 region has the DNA TGTGCCAGCAGCGTTTCCTTTCTAGCGGGATTGGGGGAGCTGTTTTTT. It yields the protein CASSVSFLAGLGELFF. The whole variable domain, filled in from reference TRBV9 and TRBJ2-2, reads DSGVTQTPKHLITATGQRVTLRCSPRSGDLSVYWYQQSLDQGLQFLIQYYNGEERAKGNILERFSAQQFPDLHSELNLSSLELGDSALYFCASSVSFLAGLGELFFGEGSRLTVL.

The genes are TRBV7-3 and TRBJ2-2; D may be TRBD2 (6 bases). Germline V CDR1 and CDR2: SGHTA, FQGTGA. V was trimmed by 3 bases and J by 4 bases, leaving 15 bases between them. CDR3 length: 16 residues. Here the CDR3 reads CASSFAGGFVTGELFF. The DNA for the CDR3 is TGTGCCAGCAGCTTTGCTGGGGGGTTCGTCACCGGGGAGCTGTTTTTT.

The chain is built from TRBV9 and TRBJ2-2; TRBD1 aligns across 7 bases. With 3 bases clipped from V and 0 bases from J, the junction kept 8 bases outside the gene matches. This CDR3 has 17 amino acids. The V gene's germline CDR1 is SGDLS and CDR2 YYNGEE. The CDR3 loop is CASSGSIGGANTGELFF. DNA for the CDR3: TGTGCCAGCAGCGGATCCATAGGGGGCGCGAACACCGGGGAGCTGTTTTTT.

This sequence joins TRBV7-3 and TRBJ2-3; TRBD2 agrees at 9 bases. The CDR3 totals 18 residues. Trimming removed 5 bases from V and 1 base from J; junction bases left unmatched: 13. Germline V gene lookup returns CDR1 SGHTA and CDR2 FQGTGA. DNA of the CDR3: TGTGCCAGCAGCCTCCGGGTAGCGGGAGTCCCTCGCACAGATACGCAGTATTTT. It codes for CASSLRVAGVPRTDTQYF. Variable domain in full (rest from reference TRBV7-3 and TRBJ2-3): GAGVSQTPSNKVTEKGKYVELRCDPISGHTALYWYRQSLGQGPEFLIYFQGTGAADDSGLPNDRFFAVRPEGSVSTLKIQRTERGDSAVYLCASSLRVAGVPRTDTQYFGPGTRLTVL.

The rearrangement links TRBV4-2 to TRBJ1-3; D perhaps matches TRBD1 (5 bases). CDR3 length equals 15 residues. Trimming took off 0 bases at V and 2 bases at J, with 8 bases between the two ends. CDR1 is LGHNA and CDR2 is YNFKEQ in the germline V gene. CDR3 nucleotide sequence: TGTGCCAGCAGCCAAGACCGGACACCTGGAAACACCATATATTTT. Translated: CASSQDRTPGNTIYF.

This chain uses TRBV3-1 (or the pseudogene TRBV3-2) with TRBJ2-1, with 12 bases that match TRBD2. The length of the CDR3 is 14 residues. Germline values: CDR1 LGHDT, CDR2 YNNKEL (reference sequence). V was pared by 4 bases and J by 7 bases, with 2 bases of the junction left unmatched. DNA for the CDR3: TGTGCCAGCAGCCGACTAGCGGGAGTGAATGAGCAGTTCTTC. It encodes CASSRLAGVNEQFF.